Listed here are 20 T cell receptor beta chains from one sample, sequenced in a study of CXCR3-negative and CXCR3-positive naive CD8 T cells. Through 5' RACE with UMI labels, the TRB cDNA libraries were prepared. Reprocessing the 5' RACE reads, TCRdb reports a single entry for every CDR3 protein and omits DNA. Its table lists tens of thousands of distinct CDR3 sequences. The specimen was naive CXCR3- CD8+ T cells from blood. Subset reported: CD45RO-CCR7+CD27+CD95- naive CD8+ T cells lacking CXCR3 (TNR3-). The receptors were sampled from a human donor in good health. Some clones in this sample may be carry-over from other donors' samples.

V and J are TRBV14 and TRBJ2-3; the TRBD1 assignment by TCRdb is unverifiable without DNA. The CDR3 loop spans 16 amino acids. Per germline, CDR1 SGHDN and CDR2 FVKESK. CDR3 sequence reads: CASSQIGGSRTDTQYF.

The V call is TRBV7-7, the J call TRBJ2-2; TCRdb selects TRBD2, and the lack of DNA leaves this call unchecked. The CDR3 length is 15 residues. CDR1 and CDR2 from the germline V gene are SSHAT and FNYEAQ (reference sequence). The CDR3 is CASSRGGGPTGELFF.

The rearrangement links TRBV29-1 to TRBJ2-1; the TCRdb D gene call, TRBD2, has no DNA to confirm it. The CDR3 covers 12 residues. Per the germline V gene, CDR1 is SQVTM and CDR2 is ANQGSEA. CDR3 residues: CSVDPKGSVRFF.

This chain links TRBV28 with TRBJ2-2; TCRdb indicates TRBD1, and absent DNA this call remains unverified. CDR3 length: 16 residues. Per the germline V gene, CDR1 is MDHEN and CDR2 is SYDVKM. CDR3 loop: CASNRPPQTGAGELFF.

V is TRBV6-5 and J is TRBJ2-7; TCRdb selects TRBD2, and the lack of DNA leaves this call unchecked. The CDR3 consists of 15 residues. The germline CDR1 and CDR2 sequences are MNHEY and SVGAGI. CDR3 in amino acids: CASSLGGALPNEQYF.

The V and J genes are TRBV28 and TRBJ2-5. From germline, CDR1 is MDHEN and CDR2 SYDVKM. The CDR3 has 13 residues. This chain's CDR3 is CASSTKFGETQYF.

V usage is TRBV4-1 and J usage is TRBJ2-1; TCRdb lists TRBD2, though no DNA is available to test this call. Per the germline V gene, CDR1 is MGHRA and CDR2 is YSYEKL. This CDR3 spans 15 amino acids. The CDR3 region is CASSQERRSGNEQFF.

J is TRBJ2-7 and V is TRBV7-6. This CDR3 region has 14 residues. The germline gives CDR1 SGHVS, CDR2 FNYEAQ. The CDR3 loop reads CASSSEVQHYEQYF.

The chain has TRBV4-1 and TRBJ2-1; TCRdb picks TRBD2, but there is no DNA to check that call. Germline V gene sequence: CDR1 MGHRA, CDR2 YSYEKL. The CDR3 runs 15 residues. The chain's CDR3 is CASSQAGGSINEQFF.

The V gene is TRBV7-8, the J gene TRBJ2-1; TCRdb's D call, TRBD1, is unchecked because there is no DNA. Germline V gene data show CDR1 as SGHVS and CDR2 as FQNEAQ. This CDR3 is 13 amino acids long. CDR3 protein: CASSPNRGNEQFF. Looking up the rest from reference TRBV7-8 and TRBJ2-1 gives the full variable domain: GAGVSQSPRYKVAKRGQDVALRCDPISGHVSLFWYQQALGQGPEFLTYFQNEAQLDKSGLPSDRFFAERPEGSVSTLKIQRTQQEDSAVYLCASSPNRGNEQFFGPGTRLTVL.

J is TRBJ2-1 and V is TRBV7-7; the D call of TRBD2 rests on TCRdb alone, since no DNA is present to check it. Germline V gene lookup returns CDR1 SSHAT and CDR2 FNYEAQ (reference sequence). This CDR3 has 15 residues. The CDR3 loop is CASSLGTSGENEQFF.

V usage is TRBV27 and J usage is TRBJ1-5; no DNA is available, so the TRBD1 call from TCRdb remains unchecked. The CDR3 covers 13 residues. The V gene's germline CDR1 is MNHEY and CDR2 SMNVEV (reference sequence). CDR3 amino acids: CASSYRMGQPQHF.

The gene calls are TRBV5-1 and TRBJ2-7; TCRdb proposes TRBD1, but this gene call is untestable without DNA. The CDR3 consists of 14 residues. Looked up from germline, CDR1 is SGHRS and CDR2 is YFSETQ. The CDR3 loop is CASSLEGGPGEQYF.

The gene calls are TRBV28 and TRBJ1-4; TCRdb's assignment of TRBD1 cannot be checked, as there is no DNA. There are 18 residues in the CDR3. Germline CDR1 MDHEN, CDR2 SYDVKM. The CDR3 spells CASSPVHRNRGPLRKLFF.

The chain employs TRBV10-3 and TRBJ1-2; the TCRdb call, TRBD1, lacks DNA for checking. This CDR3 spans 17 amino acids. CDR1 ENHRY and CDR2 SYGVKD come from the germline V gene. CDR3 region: CAISEPRKTGVDYGYTF.

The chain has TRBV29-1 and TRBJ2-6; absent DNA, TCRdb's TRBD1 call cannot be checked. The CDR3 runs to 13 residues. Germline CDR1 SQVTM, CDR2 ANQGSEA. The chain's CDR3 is CSVAPGGANVLTF.

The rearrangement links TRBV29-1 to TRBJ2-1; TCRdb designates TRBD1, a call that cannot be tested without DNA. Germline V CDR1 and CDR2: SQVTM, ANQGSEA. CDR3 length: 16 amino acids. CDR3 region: CSVEGQQDSGYNEQFF.

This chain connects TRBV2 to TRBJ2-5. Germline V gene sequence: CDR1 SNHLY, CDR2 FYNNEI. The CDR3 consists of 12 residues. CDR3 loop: CASIDNQETQYF.

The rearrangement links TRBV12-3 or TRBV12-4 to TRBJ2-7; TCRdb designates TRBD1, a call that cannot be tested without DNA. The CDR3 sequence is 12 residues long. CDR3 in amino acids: CASSSPGYEQYF.

This chain's CDR3 is CASIPLTGLPYEQYF. The chain uses TRBV6-2 or TRBV6-3 and TRBJ2-7; no DNA is available, so the TRBD1 call from TCRdb remains unchecked. CDR1 MNHEY and CDR2 SVGEGT come from the germline V gene. This CDR3 has 15 residues.